This T cell receptor (beta chain) was retrieved from a study of OX40 agonist ivuxolimab in advanced cancers. V lost 2 bases and J lost 5; bases outside the gene matches: 2. The germline V gene has CDR1 SEHNR and CDR2 FQNEAQ (reference sequence). The CDR3 is 14 amino acids. The assay was immunoSEQ multiplex PCR, and TCRdb's table has in-frame clones only and misses some. The sample includes over 75,000 clones, around 90% of them seen just once. This sequence joins TRBV7-9 and TRBJ2-7; 11 nucleotides align to TRBD1. The origin of this receptor is an adult with an advanced solid tumor such as melanoma, head and neck, liver or kidney cancer. The starting material was CD4+ or CD8+ T cells sorted from blood, obtained in a trial of the OX40 agonist ivuxolimab. The CDR3 sequence: CASSLRGQGDEQYF. The CDR3 bases are TGTGCCAGCAGCTTACGGGGACAGGGGGACGAGCAGTACTTC.